These 3 T cell receptor beta chains originate from one sample sequenced in a study of blood T cell repertoires in COVID-19. Clones were read by immunoSEQ multiplex PCR, and TCRdb kept only the in-frame ones, dropping some. Of 250,000 to 300,000 clones listed, 80% to 90% are singletons. The sequenced sample was peripheral blood. Every receptor here comes from a woman in her 70s with COVID-19, enrolled during active disease.

This sequence joins TRBV5-4 and TRBJ2-5, with D perhaps matching TRBD2 (6 bases). The germline V gene encodes CDR1 SGHNT and CDR2 YYREEE (reference sequence). The ends were cut back, 3 bases at V and 5 bases at J, with 14 bases in the middle. The length of the CDR3 is 14 residues. The CDR3 coding sequence is TGTGCCAGCAGCTCAAGACTAGTTGGGGAGACCCAGTACTTC. Its translation is CASSSRLVGETQYF.

The chain uses TRBV6-5 and TRBJ1-4; tentatively, D is TRBD1 (5 bases). From germline, CDR1 is MNHEY and CDR2 SVGAGI. This CDR3 has 13 residues. Trimming took off 6 bases at V and 12 bases at J, with 17 bases between the two ends. The CDR3 DNA reads as TGTGCCAGCAGGCGAACACAGGTGGGGCAACTGTTTTTT. Translated, it gives CASRRTQVGQLFF.

The V gene is TRBV24-1, the J gene TRBJ2-1; TRBD2 matches at 8 bases. CDR3 size: 15 residues. CDR1 and CDR2 from the germline V gene are KGHDR and SFDVKD. J was trimmed by 5 bases and V by 4 bases; bases with no gene match: 6. The CDR3 DNA reads as TGTGCCACCAGTGACCTAACTAGCGGCCACAATGAGCAGTTCTTC. Translation gives CATSDLTSGHNEQFF.